This is a list of T cell receptor beta chains from one sample in a study of blood T cell repertoires in COVID-19. Repertoires were generated with immunoSEQ multiplex PCR, while TCRdb's copy carries only in-frame clones and drops some. The repertoire includes a few hundred thousand clones, approximately 88% of them detected once, and approximately 9% sits in the top ten. Input material: PBMCs or T cells enriched from blood (not recorded which). Receptors originate from a woman between 18 and 30 years old who had recovered from COVID-19. Both conserved end residues are part of each CDR3. Each record gives: J gene, V gene, CDR3 protein.

TRBJ1-1	TRBV6-2/TRBV6-3	CASSHTGGREAFF
TRBJ2-1	TRBV25-1	CASESHYSGGNEQFF
TRBJ1-4	TRBV6-5	CASSYVTDEKLFF
TRBJ1-5	TRBV19	CASKQGEGNQPQHF
TRBJ1-6	TRBV6-5	CASRGQGMVAPLHF
TRBJ1-2	TRBV30	CAWSVTGNGYTF
TRBJ2-7	TRBV6-2/TRBV6-3	CASSPLGQGGYEQYF
TRBJ2-7	TRBV11-3	CASSLRDRDAQYF
TRBJ1-2	TRBV11-2	CASSSTGVYGYTF
TRBJ2-7	TRBV4-1	CASSQVTGPYPYEQYF
TRBJ1-2	TRBV7-2	CASSLDRGGYGYTF
TRBJ2-1	TRBV7-3	CASSSGQGAEQFF
TRBJ2-1	TRBV11-2	CASSLSRAGLYNEQFF
TRBJ2-5	TRBV2	CASSPQGQGARETQYF